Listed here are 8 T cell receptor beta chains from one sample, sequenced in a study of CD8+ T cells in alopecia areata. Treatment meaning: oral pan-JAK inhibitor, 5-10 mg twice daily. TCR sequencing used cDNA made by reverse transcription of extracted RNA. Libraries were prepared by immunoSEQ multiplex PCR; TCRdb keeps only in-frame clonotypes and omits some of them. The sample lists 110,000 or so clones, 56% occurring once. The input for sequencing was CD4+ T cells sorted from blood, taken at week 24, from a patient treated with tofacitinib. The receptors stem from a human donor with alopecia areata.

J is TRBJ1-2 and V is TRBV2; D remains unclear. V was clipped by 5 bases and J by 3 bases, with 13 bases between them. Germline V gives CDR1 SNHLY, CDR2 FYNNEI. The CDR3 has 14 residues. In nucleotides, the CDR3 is TGTGCCAGCAGTCTGAGGCCAGCGGACTATGGCTACACCTTC. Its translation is CASSLRPADYGYTF.

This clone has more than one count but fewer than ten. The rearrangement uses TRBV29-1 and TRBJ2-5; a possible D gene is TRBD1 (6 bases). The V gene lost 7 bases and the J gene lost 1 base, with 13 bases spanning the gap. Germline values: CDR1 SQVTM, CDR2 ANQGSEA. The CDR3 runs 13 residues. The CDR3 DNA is TGCAGCGCAGGGGACAATCCCCAAGAGACCCAGTACTTC. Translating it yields CSAGDNPQETQYF. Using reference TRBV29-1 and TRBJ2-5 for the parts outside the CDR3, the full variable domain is SAVISQKPSRDICQRGTSLTIQCQVDSQVTMMFWYRQQPGQSLTLIATANQGSEATYESGFVIDKFPISRPNLTFSTLTVSNMSPEDSSIYLCSAGDNPQETQYFGPGTRLLVL.

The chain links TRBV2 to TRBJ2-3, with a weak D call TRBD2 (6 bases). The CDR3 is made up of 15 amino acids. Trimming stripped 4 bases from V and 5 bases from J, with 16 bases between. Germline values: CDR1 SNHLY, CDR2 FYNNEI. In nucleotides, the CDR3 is TGTGCCAGCAGTGCCAGGGACCTCGGGGGAGATACGCAGTATTTT. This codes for CASSARDLGGDTQYF.

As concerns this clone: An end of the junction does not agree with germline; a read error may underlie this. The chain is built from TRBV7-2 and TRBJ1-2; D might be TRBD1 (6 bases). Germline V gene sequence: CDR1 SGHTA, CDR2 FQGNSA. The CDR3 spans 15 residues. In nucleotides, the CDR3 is TGTGCCAGCACCTTAGGGGGGAAGGCTAACTATGGCTACACCTTC. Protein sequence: CASTLGGKANYGYTF.

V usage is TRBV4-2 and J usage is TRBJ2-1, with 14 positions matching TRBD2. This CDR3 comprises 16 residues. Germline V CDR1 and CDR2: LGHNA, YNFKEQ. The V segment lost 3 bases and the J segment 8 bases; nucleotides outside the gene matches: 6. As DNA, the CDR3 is TGTGCCAGCAGCCAGATGGGGACTAGCGGGGGCTATGAGCAGTTCTTC. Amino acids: CASSQMGTSGGYEQFF.

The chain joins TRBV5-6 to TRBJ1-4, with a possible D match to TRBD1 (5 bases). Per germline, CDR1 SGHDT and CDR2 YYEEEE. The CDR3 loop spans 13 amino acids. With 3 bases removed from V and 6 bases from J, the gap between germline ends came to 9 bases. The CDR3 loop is CASSSRTHEKLFF. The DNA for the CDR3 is TGTGCCAGCAGCTCAAGGACACATGAAAAACTGTTTTTT. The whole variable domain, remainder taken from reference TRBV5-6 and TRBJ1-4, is DAGVTQSPTHLIKTRGQQVTLRCSPKSGHDTVSWYQQALGQGPQFIFQYYEEEERQRGNFPDRFSGHQFPNYSSELNVNALLLGDSALYLCASSSRTHEKLFFGSGTQLSVL.

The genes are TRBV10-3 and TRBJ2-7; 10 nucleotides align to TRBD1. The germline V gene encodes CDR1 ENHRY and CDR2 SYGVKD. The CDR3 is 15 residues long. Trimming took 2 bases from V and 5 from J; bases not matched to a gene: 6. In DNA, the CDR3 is TGTGCCATCAGTGAGAGGCGACAGGGGGCAGACGAGCAGTACTTC. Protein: CAISERRQGADEQYF.

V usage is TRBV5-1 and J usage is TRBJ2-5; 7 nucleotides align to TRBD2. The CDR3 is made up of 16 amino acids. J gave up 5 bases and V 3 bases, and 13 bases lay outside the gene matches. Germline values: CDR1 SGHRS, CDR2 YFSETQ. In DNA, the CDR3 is TGCGCCAGCAGCTCACACTCGGGATTTAGCGGGGAGACCCAGTACTTC. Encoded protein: CASSSHSGFSGETQYF. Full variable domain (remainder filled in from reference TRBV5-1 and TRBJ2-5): KAGVTQTPRYLIKTRGQQVTLSCSPISGHRSVSWYQQTPGQGLQFLFEYFSETQRNKGNFPGRFSGRQFSNSRSEMNVSTLELGDSALYLCASSSHSGFSGETQYFGPGTRLLVL.